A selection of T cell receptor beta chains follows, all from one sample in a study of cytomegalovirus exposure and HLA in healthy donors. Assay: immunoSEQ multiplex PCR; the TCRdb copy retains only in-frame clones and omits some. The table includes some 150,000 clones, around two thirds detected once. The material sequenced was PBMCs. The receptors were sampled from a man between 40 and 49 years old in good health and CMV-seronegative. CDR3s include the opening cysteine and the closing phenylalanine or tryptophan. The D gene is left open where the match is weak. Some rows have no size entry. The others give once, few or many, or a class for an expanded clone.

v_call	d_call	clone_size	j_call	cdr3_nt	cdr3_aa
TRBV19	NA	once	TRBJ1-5	TGTGCCAGTAGCAGAACCCTGGACGGAGCGGGGAATCAGCCCCAGCATTTT	CASSRTLDGAGNQPQHF
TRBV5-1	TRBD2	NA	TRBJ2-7	TGCGCCAGCAGCTTGTTGACTAGCGGGGGGGGATTGGCCGAGCAGTACTTC	CASSLLTSGGGLAEQYF
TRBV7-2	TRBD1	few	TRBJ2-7	TGTGCCAGCAGCTCCCGGGACAGGGGGGTCTACGAGCAGTACTTC	CASSSRDRGVYEQYF
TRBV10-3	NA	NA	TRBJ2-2	TGTGCCATCAGTGAGTCCAGGGAAATAGACACCGGGGAGCTGTTTTTT	CAISESREIDTGELFF
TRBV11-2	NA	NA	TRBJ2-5	TGTGCCAGCAGCTTAGGTACAGCTGCCTTCCAAGAGACCCAGTACTTC	CASSLGTAAFQETQYF
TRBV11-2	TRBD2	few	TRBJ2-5	TGTGCCAGCAGCTCTAGCGGGGGGGCCTCAGAGACCCAGTACTTC	CASSSSGGASETQYF
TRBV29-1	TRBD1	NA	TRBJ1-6	TGCAGCGCCAAGCGGGGACAGGGGGCTGATAATTCACCCCTCCACTTT	CSAKRGQGADNSPLHF
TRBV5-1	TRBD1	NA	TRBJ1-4	TGCGCCAGCAGCTCGACCGGGACAGTAAATGAAAAACTGTTTTTT	CASSSTGTVNEKLFF
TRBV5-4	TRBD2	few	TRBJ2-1	TGTGCCAGCAGCTTGACTAGCGGGGCATATGAGCAGTTCTTC	CASSLTSGAYEQFF
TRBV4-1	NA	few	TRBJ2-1	TGCGCCAGCAGGGACAGAAGTAAGGGTGAGCAGTTCTTC	CASRDRSKGEQFF
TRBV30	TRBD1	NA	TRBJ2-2	TGTGCCTGGAGTGCACGAGGGACAGCCGGGGAGCTGTTTTTT	CAWSARGTAGELFF
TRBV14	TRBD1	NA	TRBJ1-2	TGTGCCAGCAGCCAAGATGCAGACAGGGTTAATGGCTACACCTTC	CASSQDADRVNGYTF
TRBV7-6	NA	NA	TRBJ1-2	TGTGCCAGGGGGCGGGAGGGGTGGCTTGCCTATGGCTACACCTTC	CARGREGWLAYGYTF
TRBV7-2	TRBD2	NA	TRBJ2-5	TGTGTCAGCAGCTTAGTTCCCCTCTATCTAGCGGGGGACGCAGAGACCCAGTACTTC	CVSSLVPLYLAGDAETQYF
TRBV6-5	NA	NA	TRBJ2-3	TGTGCCAGCAGTTACTCACGGACAGACAGCAATACGCAGTATTTT	CASSYSRTDSNTQYF
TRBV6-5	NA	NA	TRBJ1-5	TGTGCCAGCAGTTACTCCCAGGCCTCTAGCAATCAGCCCCAGCATTTT	CASSYSQASSNQPQHF
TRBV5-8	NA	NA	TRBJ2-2	TGTGCCAGCAGCTTACCGGGTACAAGGAACACCGGGGAGCTGTTTTTT	CASSLPGTRNTGELFF
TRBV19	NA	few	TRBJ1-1	TGTGCCAGTAGCCAGGGACAGAACACTGAAGCTTTCTTT	CASSQGQNTEAFF
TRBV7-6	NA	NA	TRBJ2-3	TGTGCCAGCAGCCTTCCCCCACCTCACAGGGCCCAACGGGATACGCAGTATTTT	CASSLPPPHRAQRDTQYF
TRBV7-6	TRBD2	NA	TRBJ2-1	TGTGCCAGCAGCTTAGCGGTAGCGGGGGCGACCAATGAGCAGTTCTTC	CASSLAVAGATNEQFF
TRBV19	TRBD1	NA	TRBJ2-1	TGTGCCAGTAGTGGGGACAGGGGAGGACATGAGCAGTTCTTC	CASSGDRGGHEQFF
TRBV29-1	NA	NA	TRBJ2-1	TGCAGCGTTGAAGAGGGCAGGGCGGGGGAGCAGTTCTTC	CSVEEGRAGEQFF
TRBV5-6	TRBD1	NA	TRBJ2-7	TGTGCCAGCAGCGGGGACAGGGGGCTATCAGAGCAGTACTTC	CASSGDRGLSEQYF
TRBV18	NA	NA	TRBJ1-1	TGTGCCAGCTCACCGGGGGGGCGGGACACTGAAGCTTTCTTT	CASSPGGRDTEAFF
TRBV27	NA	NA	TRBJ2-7	TGTGCCAGCGGGCGGGGCACCCCCTACGAGCAGTACTTC	CASGRGTPYEQYF
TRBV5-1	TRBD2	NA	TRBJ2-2	TGCGCCAGCAGCTTGGCGGGAGGCACCGGGGAGCTGTTTTTT	CASSLAGGTGELFF
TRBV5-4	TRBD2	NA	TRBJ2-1	TGTGCCAGCAGCCTGCACGGACTAGCGGGGGGGCACGAGCAGTTCTTC	CASSLHGLAGGHEQFF
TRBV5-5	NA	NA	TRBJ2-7	TGTGCCAGCAGCCGACGGGAAGATTACGAGCAGTACTTC	CASSRREDYEQYF
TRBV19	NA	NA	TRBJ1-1	TGTGCCAGTAGTATAAGCGGGGTGACTGAAGCTTTCTTT	CASSISGVTEAFF
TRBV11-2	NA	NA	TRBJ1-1	TGTGCCAGCAGCACGACAGGCCGGAGCACTGAAGCTTTCTTT	CASSTTGRSTEAFF
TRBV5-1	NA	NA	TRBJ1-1	TGCGCCAGCAGCTTGGGTTCTACAGGGATGGGCACTGAAGCTTTCTTT	CASSLGSTGMGTEAFF
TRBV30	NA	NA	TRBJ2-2	TGTGCCTGGAGTGTACAGTCCTATGCGAACACCGGGGAGCTGTTTTTT	CAWSVQSYANTGELFF
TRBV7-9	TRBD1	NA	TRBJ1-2	TGTGCCAGCAGCCCCTGGACAGGGGGGGGTACATCGGGTGGCTACACCTTC	CASSPWTGGGTSGGYTF
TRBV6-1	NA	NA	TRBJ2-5	TGTGCCAGCAGTGAAGGCAGGGGAGAGCAGTACTTC	CASSEGRGEQYF
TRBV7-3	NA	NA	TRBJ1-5	TGTGCCAGCAGTCCTGTAGGGGTAGGCAATCAGCCCCAGCATTTT	CASSPVGVGNQPQHF
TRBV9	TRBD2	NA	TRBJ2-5	TGTGCCAGCAGCGTAGTATGCAGGCTAGCGGGAGGGCCGGGTCAAGAGACCCAGTACTTC	CASSVVCRLAGGPGQETQYF
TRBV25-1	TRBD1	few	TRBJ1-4	TGTGCCAGCAGTCTAGGACAGGCTAATGAAAAACTGTTTTTT	CASSLGQANEKLFF
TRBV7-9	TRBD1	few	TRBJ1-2	TGTGCCAGCAGCTTAAGGATCACGGGGACAGGCTATGGCTACACCTTC	CASSLRITGTGYGYTF
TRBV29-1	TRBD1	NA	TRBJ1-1	TGCAGCGTTGAGGGACAGGGGGTAGGAGAAGCTTTCTTT	CSVEGQGVGEAFF
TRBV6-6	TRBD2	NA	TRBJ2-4	TGTGCCAGCAGCCCTCTAGCGGGAGGGAAAAACATTCAGTACTTC	CASSPLAGGKNIQYF
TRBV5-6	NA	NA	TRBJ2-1	TGTGCCAGCAGGCGCGCAGGCCCATTTGGGGGGAGCTCCTACAATGAGCAGTTCTTC	CASRRAGPFGGSSYNEQFF
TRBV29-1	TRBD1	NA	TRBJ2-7	TGCAGCGGGGACAGGGATAACGAGCAGTACTTC	CSGDRDNEQYF
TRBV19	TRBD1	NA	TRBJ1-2	TGTGCCAGTAGACGGGACAGATCTAACTATGGCTACACCTTC	CASRRDRSNYGYTF